The sequence of this TCR beta chain was determined in a study of OX40 agonist ivuxolimab in advanced cancers. Overall study: Intravenous ivuxolimab at 0.01 to 10 mg/kg was given to patients every 2 weeks.

Sequenced by immunoSEQ multiplex PCR; TCRdb stores in-frame clones only, minus some. Among around 90,000 clones listed, 75% to 90% were seen once. The study, taken as a whole, reports: Which antigen the expanded peripheral T cells recognized is unknown. Among the nonresponders, some also had low normalized T-cell clonal expansion.

This CDR3 region has 14 residues. Germline CDR1 MDHEN, CDR2 SYDVKM. The V gene lost 3 bases and the J gene lost 3 bases, with 11 bases spanning the gap. Notes on this clone: What it recognizes is unknown.

The rearrangement joins TRBV28 to TRBJ1-1, with D unresolved. The source is an adult with an advanced solid tumor such as melanoma, head and neck, liver or kidney cancer. This specimen was CD4+ or CD8+ T cells sorted from blood, taken in a trial of the OX40 agonist ivuxolimab. CDR3 coding DNA: TGTGCCAGCAGTTTGTTCCGGGAAGACACTGAAGCTTTCTTT. Amino acid sequence: CASSLFREDTEAFF.